These T cell receptor beta chains were read from a single sample in a study of T-cell memory formation after mild COVID-19. Via MiXCR, TCRdb re-called the 5' RACE reads, giving one row per CDR3 protein. The sample has tens of thousands of distinct CDR3 sequences, over 9.5% seen once. Sequences were obtained from PBMCs or a T cell subset sorted from them (not recorded which). The receptors derive from a man aged 18 to 30 who had mild COVID-19 (a few samples of this study predate the infection). Cell type and time point are not known. CDR3s include the opening cysteine and the closing phenylalanine or tryptophan. The D gene is left open where the match is weak. Not every row has a clone size; where given, it reads once, few, many or a size class.

v_call	clone_size	j_call	d_call	cdr3_nt	cdr3_aa
TRBV7-2	-	TRBJ2-3	TRBD2	TGTGCCAGCAGCTTAGAGGCTACTAGCGGGGCGCAGTATTTT	CASSLEATSGAQYF
TRBV2	many	TRBJ2-7	TRBD1	TGTGCCAGCAGTGAAGGGGACAGTTACGAGCAGTACTTC	CASSEGDSYEQYF
TRBV5-1	many	TRBJ2-1	-	TGCGCCAGCAGCTTGTCCACTAACAATGAGCAGTTCTTC	CASSLSTNNEQFF
TRBV20-1	-	TRBJ1-1	-	TGCAGGGCCCGCTCATTCGGGAATTACGCTGAAGCTTTCTTT	CRARSFGNYAEAFF
TRBV24-1	few	TRBJ2-2	-	TGTGCCACCAGTGGGGGAAAGGGAAACACCGGGGAGCTGTTTTTT	CATSGGKGNTGELFF
TRBV7-2	many	TRBJ1-2	TRBD1	TGTGCCAGCAGCTTAAGCCGGGACAGCACCTACACCTTC	CASSLSRDSTYTF
TRBV29-1	once	TRBJ2-7	TRBD1	TGCAGCGTTGACATCGGGACAGGGCCCTACGAGCAGTACTTC	CSVDIGTGPYEQYF
TRBV12-5	many	TRBJ2-6	-	TGTGCTAGTGGTTTGGGACACTCTGGGGCCAACGTCCTGACTTTC	CASGLGHSGANVLTF
TRBV20-1	many	TRBJ1-2	-	TGCAGTGCTAGAGACAGGGAGTCTAACTATGGCTACACCTTC	CSARDRESNYGYTF
TRBV7-9	many	TRBJ2-1	-	TGTGCCAGCAGCTTCGGCACCCTCTACAATGAGCAGTTCTTC	CASSFGTLYNEQFF
TRBV12-3/TRBV12-4	many	TRBJ1-4	-	TGTGCCAGCAGTTTAGACTTACAAGCGGGCCCGTCCGAAAAACTGTTTTTT	CASSLDLQAGPSEKLFF
TRBV20-1	-	TRBJ1-5	TRBD1	TGCAGTGCTGCACAGGGGGCTGGTCAGCCCCAGCATTTT	CSAAQGAGQPQHF
TRBV25-1	many	TRBJ1-2	TRBD1	TGTGCCAGCAGTGCAACAGGGGGCCTTGGCTACACCTTC	CASSATGGLGYTF
TRBV30	many	TRBJ2-7	-	TGTGCCTGGAGTGTACAGTACGAGCAGTACTTC	CAWSVQYEQYF
TRBV5-1	many	TRBJ1-1	TRBD1	TGCGCCAGCAGCCCTGGACAGGGCGAGAACACTGAAGCTTTCTTT	CASSPGQGENTEAFF
TRBV6-4	many	TRBJ2-1	TRBD2	TGTGCCAGCAGTGACTCAGCGGGGGGGTACAATGAGCAGTTCTTC	CASSDSAGGYNEQFF
TRBV20-1	many	TRBJ2-3	TRBD2	TGCAGTGCTCAGGGACTAGCGGGCGGACACAGAACGCAGTATTTT	CSAQGLAGGHRTQYF
TRBV27	many	TRBJ2-1	TRBD2	TGTGCCAGCAGTTTATGGGCGGGGGGGCCAATTTCCAATGAGCAGTTCTTC	CASSLWAGGPISNEQFF
TRBV18	many	TRBJ1-1	-	TGTGCCAGCTCACTAAATGGAGGGGGGCGCGGAACCACTGAAGCTTTCTTT	CASSLNGGGRGTTEAFF